Sequencing of this T cell receptor (beta chain) was carried out in a study of cytomegalovirus exposure and HLA in healthy donors. Study-wide results and caveats: Published work reported that the classifier diagnosed cytomegalovirus status with high specificity and sensitivity. Follow-up analysis found HLA locus-dependent TCR association rates, highest for DRB1 and lowest for HLA-C. Certain sequence variants were highly shared and formed a cluster, and this cluster was likely a sequencing artifact.

Germline assignment: CDR1 LGHNA and CDR2 YNFKEQ. The CDR3 contains 16 residues. V shed 4 bases and J 7 bases; nucleotides not matched to a gene: 6. Note on this clone: What it recognizes is unknown.

PCR used 60 Vbeta primers and 13 Jbeta primers. Sequenced by immunoSEQ multiplex PCR; TCRdb stores in-frame clones only, minus some. This sample yields around 150,000 clones, of which roughly 80% are seen a single time; approximately 4.2% belongs to the top ten. Sequences were obtained from PBMCs. This TCR was sampled from a woman aged 40 to 49 in good health and CMV-seropositive. V and J are TRBV4-2 and TRBJ2-1, with 14 nucleotides matching TRBD2. In nucleotides, the CDR3 is TGTGCCAGCAGCCCCTCCGGGACTAGCGGGAGAAATGAGCAGTTCTTC. This encodes CASSPSGTSGRNEQFF.